Sequencing of this T cell receptor (beta chain) was carried out in a study of graft-versus-host responses after intestinal transplantation. Looking at the study overall: Recipients obtained multivisceral, liver-intestinal, or isolated intestinal transplants. Each recipient received anti-thymocyte globulin induction, then tacrolimus and steroids for around 3 years. Regarding the study as a whole: The study found high graft-versus-host to host-versus-graft clonal ratios in allografts of patients with graft-donor T cell macrochimerism. Some GvH clones were seen earlier in gut or blood, suggesting intestinal origin.

Clones were read by immunoSEQ multiplex PCR, and TCRdb kept only the in-frame ones, dropping some. The profile shows about 86,000 clones, roughly 90% of them singletons. Trimming at V came to 5 bases and at J to 4 bases, leaving 12 bases not matched to a gene. This CDR3 contains 16 residues. Germline V lookup: CDR1 SGHNT, CDR2 YENEEA. Remarks on this clone: What it binds is not known.

The TCR originated in a human donor who was the organ donor for an intestinal transplant. This sample comprised unstimulated CD4+ T cells sorted from spleen or lymph node cells, obtained before transplant. The rearrangement uses TRBV11-3 and TRBJ2-5; TRBD2 aligns across 8 bases. CDR3 sequence: CASSRVGTRTIETQYF. CDR3 DNA sequence: TGTGCCAGCAGCCGAGTCGGGACTAGGACTATAGAGACCCAGTACTTC.